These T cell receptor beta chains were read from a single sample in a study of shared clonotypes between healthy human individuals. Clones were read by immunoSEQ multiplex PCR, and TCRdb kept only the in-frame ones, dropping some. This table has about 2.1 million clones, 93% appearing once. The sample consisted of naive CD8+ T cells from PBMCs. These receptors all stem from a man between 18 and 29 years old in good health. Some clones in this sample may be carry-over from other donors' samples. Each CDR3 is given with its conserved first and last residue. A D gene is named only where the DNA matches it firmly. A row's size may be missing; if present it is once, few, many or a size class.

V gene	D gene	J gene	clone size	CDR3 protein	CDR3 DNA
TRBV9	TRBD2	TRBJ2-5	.	CASSPAGGAGTQYF	TGTGCCAGCAGCCCCGCGGGGGGCGCGGGGACCCAGTACTTC
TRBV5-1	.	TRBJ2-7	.	CASSLNPLVRDEQYF	TGCGCCAGCAGCTTGAATCCACTAGTGAGGGACGAGCAGTACTTC
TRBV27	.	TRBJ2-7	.	CASSFRQDASYEQYF	TGTGCCAGCAGTTTTAGACAGGACGCCTCCTACGAGCAGTACTTC
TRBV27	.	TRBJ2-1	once	CASSWTAYPYNEQFF	TGTGCCAGCAGCTGGACAGCTTACCCATACAATGAGCAGTTCTTC
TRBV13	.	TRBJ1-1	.	CASSLDRDETEAFF	TGTGCCAGCAGCTTAGACAGGGACGAGACTGAAGCTTTCTTT
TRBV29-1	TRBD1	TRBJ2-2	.	CSVAYTGAGNTGELFF	TGCAGCGTGGCATATACAGGGGCCGGGAACACCGGGGAGCTGTTTTTT
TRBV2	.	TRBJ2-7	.	CASSDLTESSYEQYF	TGTGCCAGCAGTGACTTGACCGAGAGCTCCTACGAGCAGTACTTC
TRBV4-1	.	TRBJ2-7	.	CASSLTEDSGIEQYF	TGCGCCAGCAGCCTCACCGAGGACAGTGGGATCGAGCAGTACTTC
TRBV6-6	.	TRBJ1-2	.	CASTDPGATVGGYTF	TGTGCCAGCACCGACCCGGGCGCGACGGTTGGTGGCTACACCTTC
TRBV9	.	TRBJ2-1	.	CASSPLPDSNSYNEQFF	TGTGCCAGCAGTCCACTACCGGACAGCAACTCCTACAATGAGCAGTTCTTC
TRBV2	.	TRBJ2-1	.	CASSLANHNEQFF	TGTGCCAGCAGCCTAGCGAATCACAATGAGCAGTTCTTC
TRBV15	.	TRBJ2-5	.	CATREAGQETQYF	TGTGCCACCAGGGAGGCAGGGCAAGAGACCCAGTACTTC
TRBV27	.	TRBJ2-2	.	CASSLRDTGELFF	TGTGCCAGCAGTTTACGGGACACCGGGGAGCTGTTTTTT
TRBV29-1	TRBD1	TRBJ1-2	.	CSVDRTGYGYTF	TGCAGCGTTGATAGGACAGGGTACGGCTACACCTTC
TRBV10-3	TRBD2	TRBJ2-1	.	CAISEGAGEGEQFF	TGTGCCATCAGTGAAGGAGCGGGGGAGGGTGAGCAGTTCTTC
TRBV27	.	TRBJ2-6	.	CASSLRGSGANVLTF	TGTGCCAGCAGTTTACGAGGATCTGGGGCCAACGTCCTGACTTTC
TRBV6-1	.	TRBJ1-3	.	CASRETRTVLDTIYF	TGTGCCAGCAGAGAAACCAGGACAGTTTTAGACACCATATATTTT
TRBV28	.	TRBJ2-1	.	CASSASGFYEQFF	TGTGCCAGCAGTGCCAGCGGGTTCTATGAGCAGTTCTTC
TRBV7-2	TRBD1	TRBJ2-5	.	CASSSRDRNWETQYF	TGTGCCAGCAGCTCCCGGGACAGAAATTGGGAGACCCAGTACTTC
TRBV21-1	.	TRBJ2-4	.	CASRGTGVAKNIQYF	TGTGCCAGCAGAGGGACAGGGGTGGCCAAAAACATTCAGTACTTC
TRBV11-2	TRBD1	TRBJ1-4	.	CASSLGTGGSNEKLFF	TGTGCCAGCAGCTTGGGGACAGGGGGCTCTAATGAAAAACTGTTTTTT
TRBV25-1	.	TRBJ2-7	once	CASSEWAGPYEQYF	TGTGCCAGCAGTGAATGGGCAGGGCCCTACGAGCAGTACTTC
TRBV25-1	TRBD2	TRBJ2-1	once	CASSPPRAGDHYNEQFF	TGTGCCAGCAGTCCCCCTCGGGCGGGAGACCACTACAATGAGCAGTTCTTC
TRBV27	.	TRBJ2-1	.	CASSPGLASSYNEQFF	TGTGCCAGCAGTCCCGGACTGGCGAGCTCCTACAATGAGCAGTTCTTC
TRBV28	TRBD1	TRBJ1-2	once	CASRQEGTGYGYTF	TGTGCCAGCAGGCAAGAGGGGACAGGCTATGGCTACACCTTC
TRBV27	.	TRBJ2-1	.	CASSLSRAGSYNEQFF	TGTGCCAGCAGTTTATCGAGGGCAGGGTCCTACAATGAGCAGTTCTTC
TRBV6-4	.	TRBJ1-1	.	CASSADERGRSSEAFF	TGTGCCAGCAGTGCGGATGAACGAGGGCGTAGTAGTGAAGCTTTCTTT
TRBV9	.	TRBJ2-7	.	CASGGSSSYEQYF	TGTGCCAGCGGGGGTAGTAGCTCCTACGAGCAGTACTTC
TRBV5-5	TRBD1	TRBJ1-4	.	CASSLGQGAAEKLFF	TGTGCCAGCAGTCTCGGACAGGGGGCGGCTGAAAAACTGTTTTTT
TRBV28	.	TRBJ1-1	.	CASSLTRGYTEAFF	TGTGCCAGCAGTCTTACTAGGGGGTACACTGAAGCTTTCTTT
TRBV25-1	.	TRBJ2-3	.	CASSPGRGSTDTQYF	TGTGCCAGCAGTCCGGGGAGGGGGAGCACAGATACGCAGTATTTT